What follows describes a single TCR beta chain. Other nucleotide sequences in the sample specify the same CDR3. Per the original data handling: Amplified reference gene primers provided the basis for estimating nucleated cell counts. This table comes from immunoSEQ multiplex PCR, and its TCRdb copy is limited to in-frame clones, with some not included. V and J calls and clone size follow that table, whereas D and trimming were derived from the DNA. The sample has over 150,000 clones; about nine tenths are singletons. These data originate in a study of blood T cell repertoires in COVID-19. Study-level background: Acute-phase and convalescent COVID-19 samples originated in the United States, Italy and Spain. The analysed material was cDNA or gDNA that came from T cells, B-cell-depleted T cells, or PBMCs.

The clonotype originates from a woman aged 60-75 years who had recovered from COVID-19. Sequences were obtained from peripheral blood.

CDR3 bases: TGTGCCAGCAGCGTGAGCGGGGGCTCCTACAATGAGCAGTTCTTC. Its protein is CASSVSGGSYNEQFF. The chain carries TRBV9 and TRBJ2-1; 8 nucleotides line up with TRBD2. Germline CDR1 and CDR2: SGDLS and YYNGEE. The CDR3 is 15 amino acids. Trimming cost V 2 bases and J 0 bases; bases outside gene matches: 1.